The clone carrying this T cell receptor (beta chain) has only a few counts. Antigen: not known. The data stem from a study of T cells after yellow fever vaccination. In the study overall: Those fractions that held only low numbers of cells were prepared using the SMART-Seq v4 Ultra Low Input RNA kit.

The V and J ends lost 2 bases and 2 bases respectively, with 10 bases between them. The CDR3 contains 15 residues. Study conclusions and caveats: A minor fraction of clonotypes spanned both CD4 and CD8 compartments. Booster samples showed a return of most primary-vaccination clones (approximately 96% CD4, approximately 90% CD8).

They built TCR cDNA with 5'RACE template switching, a step that put in a universal primer site and UMIs. TCRdb processed the 5' RACE reads anew with MiXCR; each CDR3 protein has one entry. There are some 600,000 distinct CDR3 sequences in the sample; 9% to 15% occur only once, and around 14% lies in the top ten. The rearrangement joins TRBV12-3 or TRBV12-4 to TRBJ1-3; possible D gene TRBD1, 6 bases. The source of this sequence is a man aged 30-40 years who received the YFV17D yellow fever vaccine. Sequences were derived from PBMCs, sampled on the day of the yellow fever booster vaccination. CDR3 in amino acids: CASSLSGGPGNTIYF. The CDR3 nucleotides are TGTGCCAGCAGTTTAAGCGGGGGGCCTGGAAACACCATATATTTT.